This TCR beta chain comes out of a study of blood T cell repertoires in COVID-19 (dated by TCRdb to the early 2020s). With respect to the entire study: Collaborator samples came from the United States, Italy and Spain and covered acute and convalescent phases of COVID-19. The prospective study material was composed of cDNA or gDNA derived from T cells, B-cell-depleted T cells, or PBMCs. The dataset comprised deeply sampled blood TCRbeta repertoires from subjects exposed to, actively infected with, or recovered from COVID-19. A freely available public database, intended as a resource for researchers studying the immune response to SARS-CoV-2, is where the repertoires were released. The samples were drawn from the first 160 participants of the ongoing ImmuneRACE study and from over a thousand subjects provided by 6 global collaborators. A de-identified subject ID, COVID-19 status, age in years and sex were almost always included in the sample metadata. Where available, HLA class I and class II types were taken from metadata supplied by the sample provider and were not determined by assay-based typing. The full study reports these points: Clinical and demographic metadata were provided uncurated, with the amount varying by source and participant.

About this clone itself: Its antigen remains unidentified. Base qualities are not provided; no much larger clone lies one nucleotide away.

Collaborating institutions collected whole blood in K2EDTA tubes following their own protocols. For TCRbeta analysis, collaborators shipped samples in one of three forms: frozen whole blood, isolated PBMCs, or DNA extracted from either of those sample types. From cysteine to phenylalanine, the CDR3 is 16 amino acids long. Only CDR3 DNA remains: 48 bases, in frame from the first base. V is pruned by 3 bases and J by 2 bases, leaving 3 bases of the junction without a gene match. Reading the germline V gene (reference sequence) gives CDR1 LNHDA and CDR2 SQIVND. TCRbeta CDR3 regions were amplified from genomic DNA by means of the immunoSEQ Assay, a bias-controlled multiplex PCR. In the authors' own workflow: The number of nucleated cells in each sample was estimated from the amplification of reference gene primers within the assay. Sequence reads were collapsed and filtered to measure the absolute abundance of every unique TCRbeta CDR3 rearrangement. Productive Simpson clonality was computed per sample as the square root of Simpson's diversity index over productive rearrangements. Held by TCRdb, this immuneACCESS table contains in-frame sequences only and omits some clones. Under half of the omission traces to an unresolved V gene where checked; the cause of the rest is unknown. The V and J calls and the clone size are those of that table, but D and trimming were determined from the DNA. In all, the sample holds about 250,000 clones, and around 83% of those were seen once. Approximately 6% of the sample rests with the top ten.

The TCR was taken from an elderly man with acute or convalescent COVID-19. In this chain, TRBV19 is recombined with TRBJ2-6, and 8 junctional nucleotides match TRBD2. The sample comprised peripheral blood. The nucleotides read TGTGCCAGTAGTATTCGGGGGGGCGCTGGGGCCAACGTCCTGACTTTC. The resulting protein is CASSIRGGAGANVLTF.